This TCR beta chain appears in the sequencing data of a study of cytomegalovirus exposure and HLA in healthy donors. Turning to the study itself: Findings of an earlier analysis included roughly 120 million unique TCR beta sequences from 200 million or so T cells.

This donor's CMV serostatus went unrecorded. The study, taken as a whole, reports: Generally TCR sequences proved uncommon, though certain public TCRs appeared in numerous donors. In an earlier analysis, productive rearrangement rates for most beta V segments clustered near 87% or 30%.

The study ran its PCR with 60 Vbeta and 13 Jbeta primers. The repertoire was sequenced with immunoSEQ multiplex PCR; TCRdb's copy has only in-frame clones and lacks some. The table includes over 85,000 clones, roughly 60% detected once. Notes on this clone: Its antigen is undetermined.

V trimming: 6 bases; J trimming: 0 bases; junction bases outside the gene matches: 12. From germline, CDR1 is MDHEN and CDR2 SYDVKM. The CDR3 runs to 18 residues. Sequencing used PBMCs. The chain recombines TRBV28 with TRBJ1-5, with 9 positions matching TRBD1. The TCR comes from a human donor in good health. CDR3 loop: CASRGPRQGGHSNQPQHF. The CDR3 nucleotides are TGTGCCAGCAGGGGCCCGCGACAGGGGGGGCATAGCAATCAGCCCCAGCATTTT. The variable domain in full, with the rest retrieved from reference TRBV28 and TRBJ1-5, is DVKVTQSSRYLVKRTGEKVFLECVQDMDHENMFWYRQDPGLGLRLIYFSYDVKMKEKGDIPEGYSVSREKKERFSLILESASTNQTSMYLCASRGPRQGGHSNQPQHFGDGTRLSIL.